The 27 T cell receptor beta chains reported below all come from one sample, sequenced in a study of vaccination and CD4 T cells after COVID-19. At the Johns Hopkins FTIC core, DNA taken from cultured CD4+ T cells was sequenced by way of the Oncomine TCR Beta short-read assay. One entry per CDR3 protein, called by TCRdb with MiXCR from the PCR reads. The table shows 20,000 to 25,000 distinct CDR3 sequences, with 55% to 70% occurring only once. These receptors are not linked to any known antigen. The treatment: approximately 9-day PBMC culture with coronavirus spike peptide pools or control peptides (ViraFEST assay). This sample comprised CD4+ T cells from blood, cultured in vitro, obtained after SARS-CoV-2 vaccination. Receptors originate from a human donor who received a COVID-19 vaccine.

V and J are TRBV20-1 and TRBJ2-3; a weak D match, TRBD1 (5 bases). V was cut by 5 bases and J by 1 base, with 19 bases left in between. There are 16 residues in the CDR3. The germline CDR1 and CDR2 sequences are DFQATT and SNEGSKA (reference sequence). The CDR3 nucleotides are TGCAGTGCTGGAGCCCACCAGGTGGGGCGCACAGATACGCAGTATTTT. Amino acids: CSAGAHQVGRTDTQYF.

Only one count was recorded for this clonotype. The genes are TRBV7-8 and TRBJ1-5, with 12 bases identical to TRBD1. The germline gives CDR1 SGHVS, CDR2 FQNEAQ. The CDR3 is made up of 16 amino acids. V shed 4 bases and J 7 bases; nucleotides not matched to a gene: 8. The CDR3: CASSSPRDRGHQPQHF. CDR3 nucleotide sequence: TGTGCCAGCAGCTCACCTCGGGACAGGGGGCACCAGCCCCAGCATTTT.

The chain carries TRBV6-1 and TRBJ1-4; 11 bases are a match to TRBD1. CDR1 and CDR2 (germline): MNHNS, SASEGT. This CDR3 contains 14 residues. The J segment lost 10 bases and the V segment lost 5 bases, leaving 6 bases of the junction unmatched. CDR3 DNA sequence: TGTGCCAGCAGTAAGACGGACAGGGGGCTAAAACTGTTTTTT. The encoded protein is CASSKTDRGLKLFF.

This clonotype has more than one count but fewer than ten. The chain couples TRBV6-1 to TRBJ1-3; 8 nucleotides match TRBD1. Losses at the gene ends were 0 bases for V and 8 bases for J; bases not matched to a gene: 3. Germline CDR1 MNHNS, CDR2 SASEGT. The CDR3 covers 14 residues. This chain's CDR3 is CASSEADRAYTIYF. The CDR3 bases are TGTGCCAGCAGTGAAGCGGACAGGGCATACACCATATATTTT.

A few counts support this clonotype. This rearrangement joins TRBV7-9 to TRBJ1-1, with D unclear. The germline gives CDR1 SEHNR, CDR2 FQNEAQ (reference sequence). This CDR3 is 19 amino acids long. Deletions cut 5 bases from V and 0 bases from J, with 25 bases between. The CDR3 DNA reads TGTGCCAGCAGCCCTACCCTTCATCTGGTTCAGAACATGAACACTGAAGCTTTCTTT. Protein sequence: CASSPTLHLVQNMNTEAFF.

In this sample, this clonotype turned up a few times. The V and J genes are TRBV24-1 and TRBJ2-2; the D is unclear. The CDR3 totals 15 residues. Germline V gene sequence: CDR1 KGHDR, CDR2 SFDVKD. V was pared by 5 bases and J by 0 bases, with 9 bases between. This chain's CDR3 is CATSATDSNTGELFF. The DNA for the CDR3 is TGTGCCACCAGTGCTACAGACTCGAACACCGGGGAGCTGTTTTTT.

The gene calls are TRBV11-3 and TRBJ1-6; 9 nucleotides align to TRBD1. CDR3 length: 13 amino acids. Germline trimming cut 5 bases from V and 10 bases from J; bases unmatched to any gene: 3. Germline loops: CDR1 SGHNT, CDR2 YENEEA. The CDR3 region has the DNA TGTGCCAGCAGCCTCGGGACAGGGTCACCCCTCCACTTT. The encoded protein is CASSLGTGSPLHF.

This chain links TRBV6-1 with TRBJ2-5; TRBD1 or TRBD2 may be the D gene (7 bases each). V shed 3 bases and J shed 4 bases, with 12 bases lying between them. There are 14 residues in the CDR3. Germline CDR1 MNHNS, CDR2 SASEGT. The CDR3 loop reads CASSEQGGAETQYF. The CDR3 nucleotides are TGTGCCAGCAGTGAGCAGGGGGGGGCAGAGACCCAGTACTTC.

The chain recombines TRBV6-2 or TRBV6-3 with TRBJ2-3; D unclear. Trimming stripped 0 bases from V and 2 bases from J, with 9 bases between. CDR3 length: 15 amino acids. CDR1 MNHEY and CDR2 SVGEGT come from the germline V gene. The CDR3 region has the DNA TGTGCCAGCAGTTACTCCGGGTTGCCCACAGATACGCAGTATTTT. Translating it yields CASSYSGLPTDTQYF.

This clonotype is classed as medium-sized. The J gene is TRBJ2-5, the V gene TRBV7-9; TRBD2 aligns across 7 bases. Germline CDR1 SEHNR, CDR2 FQNEAQ (reference sequence). V trimming: 7 bases; J trimming: 5 bases; junction bases outside the gene matches: 13. This CDR3 is built from 15 residues. The CDR3 reads CASINNPTSVETQYF. DNA for the CDR3: TGTGCCAGCATTAACAACCCAACTAGCGTCGAGACCCAGTACTTC.

V gene TRBV5-4 combines with J gene TRBJ1-2; perhaps TRBD1 as D (5 bases). V was trimmed by 7 bases and J by 7 bases, leaving 17 bases between them. Germline V gene data show CDR1 as SGHNT and CDR2 as YYREEE (reference sequence). The CDR3 loop spans 13 amino acids. Here the CDR3 reads CASPRAGGGGYTF. Written as DNA, the CDR3 is TGTGCCAGCCCTAGAGCTGGGGGAGGTGGCTACACCTTC.

Only one count was recorded for this clonotype. The chain has TRBV21-1 and TRBJ2-3; the table's D call, TRBD1, was not checked against the DNA. TRBV21-1 is noted as a pseudogene. CDR3 size: 14 residues. The CDR3 region has the DNA TGTGCCAGCTTGGACAGTACCCCTCGGGTTACGCAGTATTTT. It is translated as CASLDSTPRVTQYF.

This clonotype was picked up a small number of times. The genes are TRBV19 and TRBJ1-5; 11 nucleotides align to TRBD1. Germline trimming cut 10 bases from V and 6 bases from J; bases unmatched to any gene: 8. In germline, CDR1 is LNHDA, CDR2 SQIVND (reference sequence). The CDR3 runs 14 residues. The CDR3 DNA reads TGTGCCACCGGGGACAGGGGGTTGGGTCAGCCCCAGCATTTT. Protein sequence: CATGDRGLGQPQHF.

V and J are TRBV3-1 and TRBJ1-6; TRBD1 agrees at 8 bases. Germline-derived CDR1 and CDR2 are LGHDT and YNNKEL (reference sequence). With V trimmed by 7 bases and J by 8 bases, 10 bases remained unmatched. This CDR3 region has 15 residues. As DNA, the CDR3 is TGTGCCAGCAAGGAGGTGCCGACAGGGGATTCACCCCTCCACTTT. Its protein product is CASKEVPTGDSPLHF.

This CDR3 reads CASRKGTEESAFF. For the CDR3, the DNA is TGTGCCAGCCGAAAAGGCACCGAAGAGTCAGCTTTCTTT. The chain combines TRBV2 with TRBJ1-1, with D unresolved. The length of the CDR3 is 13 residues. Germline V gene sequence: CDR1 SNHLY, CDR2 FYNNEI. The germline V and J ends were trimmed by 8 bases and 10 bases, with 20 bases remaining between them.

The chain uses TRBV2 and TRBJ1-1; perhaps TRBD1 as D (5 bases). The CDR3 is made up of 13 amino acids. CDR1 and CDR2 (germline): SNHLY, FYNNEI. Trimming took off 9 bases at V and 6 bases at J, with 17 bases between the two ends. CDR3 in amino acids: CARSRWGMAEAFF. The CDR3 bases are TGTGCCAGATCACGTTGGGGGATGGCTGAAGCTTTCTTT.

A single count supports this clonotype. V and J are TRBV5-4 and TRBJ2-3; 15 nucleotides align to TRBD2. The ends lost 4 bases at V and 3 bases at J; junction bases unmatched: 3. This CDR3 comprises 16 residues. CDR1 is SGHNT and CDR2 is YYREEE in the germline V gene (reference sequence). CDR3 coding DNA: TGTGCCAGCAGCAGGACTAGCGGGGGGGAAACAGATACGCAGTATTTT. This encodes CASSRTSGGETDTQYF.

The V call is TRBV7-2, the J call TRBJ2-5, with 11 bases identical to TRBD2. This CDR3 has 16 amino acids. Germline values: CDR1 SGHTA, CDR2 FQGNSA. V lost 1 base, J lost 5 bases, and 6 bases stayed unmatched. The CDR3 sequence is CASSLGPASGGETQYF. As DNA, the CDR3 is TGTGCCAGCAGCTTAGGTCCCGCTAGCGGGGGGGAGACCCAGTACTTC.

This clonotype was seen a few times. The rearrangement joins TRBV28 to TRBJ1-2; D is perhaps TRBD1 (6 bases). This CDR3 is built from 14 residues. Germline CDR1 is MDHEN and CDR2 is SYDVKM. V lost 2 bases and J lost 5, with 12 bases in between. For the CDR3, the DNA is TGTGCCAGCAGTTTAGGACAGACGGGTTATGGCTACACCTTC. Encoded protein: CASSLGQTGYGYTF.

The chain employs TRBV7-2 and TRBJ2-7; weak D call: TRBD1 (6 bases). V dropped 5 bases and J dropped 6 bases, with 17 bases sitting between them. CDR1 and CDR2 from the germline V gene are SGHTA and FQGNSA. The CDR3 is made up of 14 amino acids. CDR3 sequence (DNA): TGTGCCAGCAGCCGATTGCGGACAGTGGCCGAGCAGTACTTC. This encodes CASSRLRTVAEQYF.

V is TRBV6-1 and J is TRBJ1-6; D is undetermined. The V gene's germline CDR1 is MNHNS and CDR2 SASEGT. This CDR3 comprises 13 residues. Trimming pared 11 bases from V and 4 bases from J, leaving 12 bases between. CDR3 DNA sequence: TGTGCCGCGTCCCCTACTTATAATTCACCCCTCCACTTT. It is translated as CAASPTYNSPLHF.

This clonotype occurred a few times. This chain links TRBV27 with TRBJ1-5; weak D call: TRBD1 (5 bases). Germline loops: CDR1 MNHEY, CDR2 SMNVEV (reference sequence). The CDR3 consists of 14 residues. V was trimmed by 2 bases and J by 6 bases, leaving 11 bases between them. The CDR3 spells CASSLVAGTQPQHF. The CDR3 DNA follows: TGTGCCAGCAGTTTAGTCGCAGGGACTCAGCCCCAGCATTTT.

This chain uses TRBV7-9 with TRBJ1-3; TRBD1 aligns across 8 bases. Trimming at V came to 6 bases and at J to 1 base, leaving 5 bases not matched to a gene. Germline CDR1 and CDR2: SEHNR and FQNEAQ (reference sequence). The CDR3 spans 15 residues. CDR3 DNA sequence: TGTGCCAGCAGGGTTACAGGGGGATCTGGAAACACCATATATTTT. It translates to CASRVTGGSGNTIYF.

The chain combines TRBV12-3 or TRBV12-4 with TRBJ1-6; TRBD1 agrees at 8 bases. The CDR3 is 16 amino acids. Losses at the gene ends were 3 bases for V and 0 bases for J; bases not matched to a gene: 1. CDR3 in DNA: TGTGCCAGCAGTTTTACAGGGGGCTCCTATAATTCACCCCTCCACTTT. This translates into CASSFTGGSYNSPLHF.

The gene calls are TRBV14 and TRBJ2-1; D is perhaps TRBD1 or TRBD2 (5 bases each). V dropped 7 bases and J dropped 2 bases, with 18 bases sitting between them. The CDR3 covers 16 residues. Germline assignment: CDR1 SGHDN and CDR2 FVKESK. The CDR3 DNA is TGTGCCAGCATCACTAGGGGCTTTAGCCCCTACAATGAGCAGTTCTTC. Translation: CASITRGFSPYNEQFF.

This chain uses TRBV30 with TRBJ2-7; D is tentatively TRBD1 or TRBD2 (5 bases each). Germline CDR1 is GTSNPN and CDR2 is SVGIG (reference sequence). Trimming stripped 0 bases from V and 7 bases from J, with 10 bases between. The length of the CDR3 is 12 residues. In DNA form, the CDR3 reads TGTGCCTGGAGTGTAATGGGGGAAGAGCAGTACTTC. Residues: CAWSVMGEEQYF.

For the CDR3, the DNA is TGTGCCAGCACCAAAGCCCGGGGGCCCCCAGGGGGGGATACGCAGTATTTT. It encodes CASTKARGPPGGDTQYF. The rearrangement uses TRBV6-2 or TRBV6-3 and TRBJ2-3, with D possibly matching TRBD1 (7 bases). CDR1 MNHEY and CDR2 SVGEGT come from the germline V gene. CDR3 length equals 17 residues. Trimming shortened V by 7 bases and J by 6 bases, and 26 bases separated the two germline ends.